One and the same sample provided the 9 T cell receptor beta chains below, sequenced in a study of T cells after yellow fever vaccination. One entry per CDR3 protein, called by TCRdb with MiXCR from the 5' RACE reads. The table has a few hundred thousand distinct CDR3 sequences, about 4% seen once. The specimen comprised PBMCs, sampled 5 days after the yellow fever booster vaccination. All receptors come from a man between 18 and 29 years old who received the YFV17D yellow fever vaccine.

V usage is TRBV19 and J usage is TRBJ1-5; D uncertain. This CDR3 spans 13 amino acids. V lost 3 bases to trimming and J lost 5 bases, with 8 bases between them. CDR1 is LNHDA and CDR2 is SQIVND in the germline V gene (reference sequence). CDR3 nucleotide sequence: TGTGCCAGTAGTATTGGGTTGGATCAGCCCCAGCATTTT. This codes for CASSIGLDQPQHF.

V and J are TRBV5-1 and TRBJ2-2, with D perhaps TRBD1 (6 bases). CDR1 is SGHRS and CDR2 is YFSETQ in the germline V gene. V lost 1 base and J 1 base, leaving 11 bases between the germline ends. The CDR3 is 16 amino acids. This chain's CDR3 is CASSLRLGQNTGELFF. Written as DNA, the CDR3 is TGCGCCAGCAGCTTGCGTTTGGGACAGAACACCGGGGAGCTGTTTTTT.

The genes are TRBV15 and TRBJ1-3, with 8 nucleotides matching TRBD1. The CDR3 has 15 amino acids. Germline-derived CDR1 and CDR2 are LNHNV and YYDKDF (reference sequence). With V trimmed by 3 bases and J by 4 bases, 5 bases remained unmatched. CDR3 sequence: CATSRDRASGNTIYF. The DNA of the CDR3 is TGTGCCACCAGCAGGGACAGGGCCTCAGGAAACACCATATATTTT.

The rearrangement uses TRBV24-1 and TRBJ2-1; 11 nucleotides match TRBD1. The end of the DNA fits TRBJ2-5 better, so the J call may be wrong. The CDR3 loop spans 16 amino acids. CDR1 is KGHDR and CDR2 is SFDVKD in the germline V gene. The CDR3 bases are TGTGCCACCAGTGATGTGGACAGGGGGCTGGTGGAGACCCAGTACTTC. The encoded protein is CATSDVDRGLVETQYF.

This clonotype was found many times. The chain carries TRBV12-3 or TRBV12-4 and TRBJ2-7, with D perhaps assigned TRBD1 or TRBD2 (6 bases each). V lost 5 bases and J 2 bases, leaving 13 bases between the germline ends. The CDR3 is 14 amino acids. CDR3 sequence reads: CASSKGGEAYEQYF. The CDR3 coding sequence is TGTGCCAGCAGTAAGGGGGGCGAAGCCTACGAGCAGTACTTC.

This clonotype occurred a few times. The gene calls are TRBV12-3 or TRBV12-4 and TRBJ1-6; D is unclear. Trimming stripped 5 bases from V and 9 bases from J, with 20 bases between. The CDR3 runs 16 residues. The CDR3 DNA sequence: TGTGCCAGCAGTGGACGGTTTGCGGGTTCCTTTTCACCCCTCCACTTT. Its translation: CASSGRFAGSFSPLHF.

This clonotype appeared a few times. V gene TRBV6-5 combines with J gene TRBJ2-1; 8 positions agree with TRBD2. J gave up 2 bases and V 2 bases, and 8 bases lay outside the gene matches. CDR3 length equals 17 residues. Germline CDR1 is MNHEY and CDR2 is SVGAGI. CDR3 sequence (DNA): TGTGCCAGCAGTTACACTACCGGGACTAGGACCTACAATGAGCAGTTCTTC. Protein product: CASSYTTGTRTYNEQFF.

The rearrangement uses TRBV7-9 and TRBJ1-1; D unresolved. CDR1 SEHNR and CDR2 FQNEAQ come from the germline V gene (reference sequence). V lost 5 bases and J 7 bases, leaving 8 bases between the germline ends. The CDR3 extends over 11 amino acids. CDR3 bases: TGTGCCAGCAGCCCGGCGGGTGAAGCTTTCTTT. This gives the protein CASSPAGEAFF.

This clonotype has just a few counts. The chain joins TRBV5-4 to TRBJ2-5; 7 nucleotides match TRBD1. The CDR3 contains 15 residues. V was pared by 3 bases and J by 3 bases, with 8 bases of the junction left unmatched. Germline V gene lookup returns CDR1 SGHNT and CDR2 YYREEE (reference sequence). The CDR3 sequence is CASSSGTVRKETQYF. The DNA of the CDR3 is TGTGCCAGCAGCTCCGGGACAGTACGGAAAGAGACCCAGTACTTC.